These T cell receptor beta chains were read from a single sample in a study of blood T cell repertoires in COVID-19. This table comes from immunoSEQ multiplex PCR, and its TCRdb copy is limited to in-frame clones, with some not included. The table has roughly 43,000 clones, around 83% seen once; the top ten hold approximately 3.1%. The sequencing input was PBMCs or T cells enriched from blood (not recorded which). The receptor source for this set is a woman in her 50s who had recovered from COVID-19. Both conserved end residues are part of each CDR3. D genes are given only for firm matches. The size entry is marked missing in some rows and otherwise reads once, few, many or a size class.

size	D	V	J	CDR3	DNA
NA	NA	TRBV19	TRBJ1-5	CASSMGGGVHQPQHF	TGTGCCAGTAGTATGGGGGGGGGCGTCCATCAGCCCCAGCATTTT
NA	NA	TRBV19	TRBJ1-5	CASRGFPQGNQPQHF	TGTGCCAGTAGAGGTTTCCCGCAGGGCAATCAGCCCCAGCATTTT
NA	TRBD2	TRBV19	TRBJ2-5	CASSRGGVETQYF	TGTGCCAGTAGTAGGGGGGGAGTGGAGACCCAGTACTTC
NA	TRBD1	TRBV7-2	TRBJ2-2	CASSLGGQGGELFF	TGTGCCAGCAGCTTAGGGGGACAGGGCGGGGAGCTGTTTTTT
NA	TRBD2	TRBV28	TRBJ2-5	CASKGGGGLETQYF	TGTGCCTCCAAGGGCGGGGGGGGTTTAGAGACCCAGTACTTC
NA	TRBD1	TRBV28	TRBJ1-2	CASSPSTGVDHVYTF	TGTGCCAGCAGTCCATCGACAGGGGTAGATCATGTCTACACCTTC
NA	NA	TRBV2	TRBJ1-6	CASSENYGSPLHF	TGTGCCAGCAGTGAAAATTACGGTTCACCCCTCCACTTT
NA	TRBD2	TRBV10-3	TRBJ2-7	CAISDRTSGSEQYF	TGTGCCATCAGTGATAGGACTAGCGGCTCCGAGCAGTACTTC
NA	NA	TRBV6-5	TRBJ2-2	CASSYSHRTGELFF	TGTGCCAGCAGTTATTCCCACCGGACCGGGGAGCTGTTTTTT
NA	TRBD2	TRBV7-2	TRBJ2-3	CASSSPKSGRNTQYF	TGTGCCAGCAGCTCCCCCAAAAGCGGGAGGAATACGCAGTATTTT
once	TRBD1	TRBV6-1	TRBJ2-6	CASSEIWTGGSGANVLTF	TGTGCCAGCAGTGAAATTTGGACAGGGGGCTCTGGGGCCAACGTCCTGACTTTC
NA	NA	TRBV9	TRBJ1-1	CASGGRGTTEAFF	TGTGCCAGCGGTGGAAGGGGTACCACTGAAGCTTTCTTT
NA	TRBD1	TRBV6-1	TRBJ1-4	CASSGINRGEVREKLFF	TGTGCCAGCAGTGGGATAAACAGGGGGGAGGTTAGAGAAAAACTGTTTTTT
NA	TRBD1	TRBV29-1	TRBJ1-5	CSVVIALGQGNQPQHF	TGCAGCGTCGTTATTGCTTTGGGACAGGGTAATCAGCCCCAGCATTTT
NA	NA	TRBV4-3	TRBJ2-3	CASSQERGSTQYF	TGCGCCAGCAGCCAAGAGAGAGGGAGCACGCAGTATTTT
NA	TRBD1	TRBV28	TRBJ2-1	CASSFNDRGPYNEQFF	TGTGCCAGCAGTTTCAACGACAGGGGCCCTTACAATGAGCAGTTCTTC
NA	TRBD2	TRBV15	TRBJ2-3	CATSRAVAGGPDTQYF	TGTGCCACCAGCAGAGCAGTAGCGGGAGGGCCAGATACGCAGTATTTT
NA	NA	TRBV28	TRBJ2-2	CASSRLLRDTGELFF	TGTGCCAGCAGCCGTCTACTGAGGGACACCGGGGAGCTGTTTTTT
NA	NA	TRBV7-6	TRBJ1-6	CASSQGRRESNSPLHF	TGTGCCAGCAGCCAAGGCCGGAGGGAAAGTAATTCACCCCTCCACTTT
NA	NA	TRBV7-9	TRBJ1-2	CASSLERGIHYGYTF	TGTGCCAGCAGCTTAGAACGGGGGATCCACTATGGCTACACCTTC
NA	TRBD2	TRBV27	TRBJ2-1	CASSPPGLAGYEQFF	TGTGCCAGCAGTCCCCCTGGACTAGCGGGCTATGAGCAGTTCTTC
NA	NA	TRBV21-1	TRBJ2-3	CASSKGTAGGLRLSDTQYF	TGTGCCAGCAGCAAAGGAACAGCGGGGGGGCTTAGACTATCCGATACGCAGTATTTT
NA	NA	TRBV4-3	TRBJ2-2	CASSQETAPTGELFF	TGCGCCAGCAGCCAAGAGACAGCGCCCACCGGGGAGCTGTTTTTT
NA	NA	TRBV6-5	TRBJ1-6	CASSYSSGGDDSPLHF	TGTGCCAGCAGTTACTCGAGTGGGGGGGATGATTCACCCCTCCACTTT
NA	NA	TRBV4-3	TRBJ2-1	CASSQDTGNSYNEQFF	TGCGCCAGCAGCCAAGATACGGGAAACTCCTACAATGAGCAGTTCTTC
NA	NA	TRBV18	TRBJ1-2	CASSPRYESYGYTF	TGTGCCAGCTCACCAAGATACGAGTCCTATGGCTACACCTTC
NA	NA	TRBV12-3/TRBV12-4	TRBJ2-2	CATYGQHTGELFF	TGTGCCACATATGGACAGCACACCGGGGAGCTGTTTTTT
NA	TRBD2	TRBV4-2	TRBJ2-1	CASSHLAADSYNEQFF	TGTGCCAGCAGCCACCTAGCGGCGGACTCCTACAATGAGCAGTTCTTC
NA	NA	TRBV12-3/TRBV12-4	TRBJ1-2	CASSFVPNYGYTF	TGTGCCAGCAGTTTCGTCCCTAACTATGGCTACACCTTC
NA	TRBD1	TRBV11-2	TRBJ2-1	CASSRTTGTGNEQFF	TGTGCCAGCAGTCGTACGACAGGGACCGGGAATGAGCAGTTCTTC
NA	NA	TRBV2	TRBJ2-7	CASSSQRYSYEQYF	TGTGCCAGCAGTAGTCAGCGATACTCCTACGAGCAGTACTTC
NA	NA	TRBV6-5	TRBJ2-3	CASSYSGHTSTDTQYF	TGTGCCAGCAGTTACTCTGGGCACACTAGCACAGATACGCAGTATTTT
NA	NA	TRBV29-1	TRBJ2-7	CSVEYRRPDEGYEQYF	TGCAGCGTTGAGTACAGGAGACCCGATGAAGGCTACGAGCAGTACTTC
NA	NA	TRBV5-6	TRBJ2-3	CASSLEQTQYF	TGTGCCAGCAGCTTGGAACAGACGCAGTATTTT
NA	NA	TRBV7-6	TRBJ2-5	CASRGNWVGETQYF	TGTGCCAGCAGAGGCAACTGGGTCGGGGAGACCCAGTACTTC
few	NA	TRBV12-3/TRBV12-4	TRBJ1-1	CASSPAGHTEAFF	TGTGCCAGCAGTCCTGCAGGGCATACTGAAGCTTTCTTT
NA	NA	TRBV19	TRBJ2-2	CASSLGQPGGGELFF	TGTGCCAGTAGTCTAGGACAGCCGGGAGGCGGGGAGCTGTTTTTT
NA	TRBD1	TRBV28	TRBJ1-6	CASSTLTGLESPLHF	TGTGCCAGCAGTACGCTGACAGGGTTAGAGTCACCCCTCCACTTT
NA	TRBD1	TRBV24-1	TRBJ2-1	CATSDVGTGLSEQFF	TGTGCCACCAGTGACGTCGGGACAGGTCTCTCTGAGCAGTTCTTC
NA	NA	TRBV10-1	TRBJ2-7	CASSESRPDEQYF	TGCGCCAGCAGTGAGTCGCGGCCCGACGAGCAGTACTTC